This TCR beta chain was identified during a study of shared clonotypes between healthy human individuals. Study details: Aged between 18 and 49, the donors were a couple of women and three men.

Assay used: immunoSEQ multiplex PCR; TCRdb lists only in-frame clones, some missing. Among about 870,000 clones, roughly 92% were seen once, and the ten largest hold 24%. This clone was counted once. CD45RO-negative, CCR7-selected cells formed the naive CD8 fraction, which excluded terminally differentiated effector memory CD45RA+ cells. The CDR3 covers 18 residues. Germline CDR1 and CDR2: SQVTM and ANQGSEA. After removal of 3 bases from V and 0 bases from J, the junction contained 12 bases not matched to a gene. The sequencing input was naive CD8+ T cells sorted from blood. The V gene is TRBV29-1, the J gene TRBJ2-1; 9 bases line up with TRBD2. This clonotype was sampled from a man younger than 45 in good health. DNA of the CDR3: TGCAGCGTTGATGGCGTGACTAGCGGTTCCAGCTCCTACAATGAGCAGTTCTTC. Its translation is CSVDGVTSGSSSYNEQFF.